This entry features one T cell receptor (beta chain) sequence. The method was immunoSEQ multiplex PCR; TCRdb's version includes in-frame clones alone and lacks a portion of them. The profile shows under 200,000 clones, 85% to 95% of them singletons. V lost 6 bases and J lost 5, with 13 bases in between. Germline assignment: CDR1 SGHTA and CDR2 FQGTGA. The CDR3 spans 13 residues. The source of the sample is a study of OX40 agonist ivuxolimab in advanced cancers. The V and J genes are TRBV7-3 and TRBJ2-5; maybe TRBD1 (6 bases). This sequence was found in an adult with an advanced solid tumor such as melanoma, head and neck, liver or kidney cancer. This specimen consisted of CD4+ or CD8+ T cells sorted from blood, obtained in a trial of the OX40 agonist ivuxolimab. The DNA for the CDR3 is TGTGCCAGCAGTCGGACAGCCGTTGAGACCCAGTACTTC. It encodes CASSRTAVETQYF.